This T cell receptor (beta chain) was documented in a study of vaccination effects on CD4 cells after COVID-19. With roughly 10 days of culture completed, CD4+ T cells were isolated. Produced via immunoSEQ multiplex PCR; TCRdb's table is partial and in-frame only. This sample has 37,000 or so clones, with 68% found just once. This clone has a handful of counts. The antigen remains undetermined. The germline V gene has CDR1 LNHDA and CDR2 SQIVND (reference sequence). Losses at the gene ends were 5 bases for V and 0 bases for J; bases not matched to a gene: 9. The CDR3 totals 18 residues. This receptor was identified in a human donor who received a COVID-19 vaccine. The chain couples TRBV19 to TRBJ2-2; TRBD2 aligns across 10 bases. This material consisted of CD4+ T cells from PBMCs cultured without peptide, taken before COVID-19 vaccination. This chain's CDR3 is CASSSLLAGSANTGELFF. CDR3 coding DNA: TGTGCCAGTAGTTCCCTACTAGCGGGGTCCGCGAACACCGGGGAGCTGTTTTTT.